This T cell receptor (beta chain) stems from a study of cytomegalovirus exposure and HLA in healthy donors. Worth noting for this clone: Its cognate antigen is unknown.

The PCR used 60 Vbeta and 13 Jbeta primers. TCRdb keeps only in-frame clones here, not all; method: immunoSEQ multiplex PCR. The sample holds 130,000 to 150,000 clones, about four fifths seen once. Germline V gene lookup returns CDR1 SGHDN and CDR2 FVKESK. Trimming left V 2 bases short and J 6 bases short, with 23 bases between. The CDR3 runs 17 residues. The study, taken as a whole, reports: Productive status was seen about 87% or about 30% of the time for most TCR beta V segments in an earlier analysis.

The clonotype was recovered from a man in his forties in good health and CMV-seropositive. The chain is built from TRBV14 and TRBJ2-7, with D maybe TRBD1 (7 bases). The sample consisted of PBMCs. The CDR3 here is CASSQFGRFGGGGEQYF. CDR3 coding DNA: TGTGCCAGCAGCCAATTTGGGAGGTTCGGAGGGGGCGGCGAGCAGTACTTC. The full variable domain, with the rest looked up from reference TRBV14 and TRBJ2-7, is EAGVTQFPSHSVIEKGQTVTLRCDPISGHDNLYWYRRVMGKEIKFLLHFVKESKQDESGMPNNRFLAERTGGTYSTLKVQPAELEDSGVYFCASSQFGRFGGGGEQYFGPGTRLTVT.